This TCR beta chain emerged from a study of T cell repertoires in cytomegalovirus infection. Whole-study context: As its CMV epitopes, the study selected recently identified HLA-C-restricted and well-studied HLA-B-restricted targets. Based on public TCR beta signatures, there were indications of CMV infection and of a matching HLA type.

TCRdb re-called the reads through MiXCR, storing one row per CDR3 protein. The table records roughly 990,000 distinct CDR3 sequences, around 32% of them present only once. V dropped 4 bases and J dropped 5 bases, with 16 bases sitting between them. The germline V gene has CDR1 LNHDA and CDR2 SQIVND (reference sequence). The length of the CDR3 is 15 residues. This clonotype was observed a handful of times. Its antigen is unidentified. Findings and caveats of the study: Adding up the frequency of public TCR beta families identified people who carried CMV plus the relevant HLA. The ex vivo response was dominated by HLA-C-restricted CMV-specific TCR beta clonotypes.

Sequencing used cultured CD8+ T cells from PBMCs, obtained from culture after CMV antigen stimulation. The TCR comes from a human donor in good health (CMV status not recorded). Some clones in this sample may be carry-over from other donors' samples. The V gene is TRBV19, the J gene TRBJ2-3; D is perhaps TRBD1 (6 bases). The CDR3 is CASSTYRVGGDTQYF. The DNA for the CDR3 is TGTGCCAGTAGTACCTACAGGGTTGGTGGAGATACGCAGTATTTT. Combining the CDR3 with reference TRBV19 and TRBJ2-3 gives the whole variable domain DGGITQSPKYLFRKEGQNVTLSCEQNLNHDAMYWYRQDPGQGLRLIYYSQIVNDFQKGDIAEGYSVSREKKESFPLTVTSAQKNPTAFYLCASSTYRVGGDTQYFGPGTRLTVL.